This TCR beta chain was retrieved from a study of identical twins. Whole-study findings and limits: Beta clonotypes that were abundant in cord blood contained fewer insertions, a pattern absent from memory repertoires. Partly confounded zero-insertion analyses could result from invariant MAIT and iNKT cells. Instead of following the same donors, the conclusions were based on cross-sectional statistical analysis.

Each donor (without exception) was a healthy Caucasian. Points on this clonotype: Its antigen is currently unknown.

Each CDR3 protein is one row after TCRdb ran MiXCR on the 5' RACE reads. This table has 1.5 million to 2 million distinct CDR3 sequences, about 32% appearing once. Germline assignment: CDR1 SGDLS and CDR2 YYNGEE. This CDR3 has 15 amino acids. J lost 9 bases, V lost 2 bases, and 11 bases had no gene match. The sequence was obtained from a newborn girl in good health. The rearrangement uses TRBV9 and TRBJ2-4; 7 bases are a match to TRBD1. Specimen: cord blood. CDR3: CASSVGGQPLGIQYF. CDR3 bases: TGTGCCAGCAGCGTTGGGGGACAGCCCTTGGGCATTCAGTACTTC.